This T cell receptor (beta chain) originates from a study of blood T cell repertoires in COVID-19. The CDR3 loop spans 15 amino acids. The V gene end was trimmed by 7 bases and the J gene end by 6 bases; junction bases not matched to a gene: 9. The germline CDR1 and CDR2 sequences are MNHEY and SVGAGI. Methods used by the authors: Nucleated cell number was recorded as an estimate derived from reference gene primer amplification. Sequencing used immunoSEQ multiplex PCR; TCRdb keeps in-frame clones, though not all of them. The V and J calls and clone size are taken from that table; D and trimming were inferred from the DNA. Of 310,000 or so clones listed, about 87% were seen once; the top ten hold 1% to 1.5%.

The sequencing input was peripheral blood. V is TRBV6-5 and J is TRBJ2-2, with 9 bases that match TRBD2. The sequence was obtained from a man aged 65 to 85 with acute or convalescent COVID-19. The CDR3 loop is CASTLTAGGSGELFF. In DNA form, the CDR3 reads TGTGCCAGCACCCTAACAGCGGGAGGTTCCGGGGAGCTGTTTTTT.